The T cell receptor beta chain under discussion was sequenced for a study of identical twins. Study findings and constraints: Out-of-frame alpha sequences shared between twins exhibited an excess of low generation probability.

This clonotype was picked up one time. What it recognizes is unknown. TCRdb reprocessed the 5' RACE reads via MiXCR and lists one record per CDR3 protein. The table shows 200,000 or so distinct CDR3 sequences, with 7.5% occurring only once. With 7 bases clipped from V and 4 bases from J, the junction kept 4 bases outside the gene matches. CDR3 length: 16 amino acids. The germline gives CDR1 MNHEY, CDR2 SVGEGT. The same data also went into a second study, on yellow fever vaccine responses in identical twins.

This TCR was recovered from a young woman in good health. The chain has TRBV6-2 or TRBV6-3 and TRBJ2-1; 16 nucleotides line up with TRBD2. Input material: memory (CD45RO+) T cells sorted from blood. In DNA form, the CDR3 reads TGTGCCAGCACAGGGACTAGCGGGAGGGCGTACAATGAGCAGTTCTTC. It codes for CASTGTSGRAYNEQFF.